This T cell receptor (beta chain) was sequenced during a study of blood T cell repertoires in COVID-19. Per the germline V gene, CDR1 is GTSNPN and CDR2 is SVGIG (reference sequence). V shed 3 bases and J shed 0 bases, with 8 bases lying between them. The CDR3 covers 13 residues. Clones were read by immunoSEQ multiplex PCR, and TCRdb kept only the in-frame ones, dropping some. The repertoire includes just over 350,000 clones, approximately 86% of them detected once, and around 7.5% sits in the top ten. The chain is built from TRBV30 and TRBJ1-1; D unresolved. This sequence was found in a woman aged 55-70 years with COVID-19, enrolled during active disease. The specimen was peripheral blood. CDR3 DNA: TGTGCCTGGAGCCTAGACCTGAACACTGAAGCTTTCTTT. This sequence encodes CAWSLDLNTEAFF.